These 6 T cell receptor beta chains originate from one sample sequenced in a study of vaccination and CD4 T cells after COVID-19. The Oncomine TCR Beta short-read assay sequenced DNA from cultured CD4+ T cells. One entry per CDR3 protein, called by TCRdb with MiXCR from the PCR reads. This table holds around 27,000 distinct CDR3 sequences, over 25% found once. These TCRs' antigens remain unknown. Described time point: late sampling 161 to 241 days after vaccination in a few convalescent patients. The treatment: approximately 9-day PBMC culture with coronavirus spike peptide pools or control peptides (ViraFEST assay). Sequenced here: CD4+ T cells from blood, cultured in vitro, sampled about 7 months after SARS-CoV-2 vaccination. These receptors were taken from a human donor who had recovered from COVID-19.

This chain connects TRBV2 to TRBJ2-3; D is uncertain. V lost 3 bases, J lost 4 bases, and 8 bases lay in between. Germline CDR1 and CDR2: SNHLY and FYNNEI. The CDR3 consists of 13 residues. The CDR3 loop reads CASSDTRSDTQYF. CDR3 nucleotides: TGTGCCAGCAGTGATACCAGGTCAGATACGCAGTATTTT.

In this sample, this clonotype turned up a few times. This rearrangement joins TRBV28 to TRBJ1-1; D unclear. The germline V gene has CDR1 MDHEN and CDR2 SYDVKM. The V end lost 4 bases, the J end lost 0 bases, and 12 bases lay between the germline ends. The CDR3 runs to 15 residues. The CDR3 DNA follows: TGTGCCAGCAGTTCACAAAGTGAGATGAACACTGAAGCTTTCTTT. The encoded protein is CASSSQSEMNTEAFF.

The chain has TRBV7-2 and TRBJ2-5; 9 bases match TRBD1. V lost 5 bases and J lost 4; bases outside the gene matches: 8. The CDR3 spans 15 residues. Germline lookup yields CDR1 SGHTA and CDR2 FQGNSA. The CDR3 coding sequence is TGTGCCAGCAGCCTCCGGGACAGGGTGCTAGAGACCCAGTACTTC. Amino acid sequence: CASSLRDRVLETQYF.

This clonotype was recorded once. The J gene is TRBJ2-6, the V gene TRBV5-1, with D maybe TRBD1 (5 bases). The CDR3 sequence is 13 residues long. Germline loops: CDR1 SGHRS, CDR2 YFSETQ. Trimming removed 4 bases from V and 3 bases from J, with 5 bases in between. The CDR3 DNA is TGCGCCAGCAGCCAGGGTGGGGCCAACGTCCTGACTTTC. This encodes CASSQGGANVLTF.

The genes are TRBV15 and TRBJ2-1, with D unresolved. V lost 0 bases and J 6 bases, leaving 3 bases between the germline ends. CDR1 and CDR2 (germline): LNHNV, YYDKDF (reference sequence). This CDR3 contains 12 residues. The CDR3 region is CATSRDFNEQFF. The CDR3 DNA follows: TGTGCCACCAGCAGAGATTTCAATGAGCAGTTCTTC.

This chain joins TRBV20-1 and TRBJ2-3, with D perhaps TRBD2 (6 bases). In germline, CDR1 is DFQATT, CDR2 SNEGSKA (reference sequence). This CDR3 comprises 16 residues. The V gene lost 3 bases and the J gene lost 3 bases, with 19 bases spanning the gap. CDR3 sequence reads: CSASTAERAITDTQYF. The CDR3 bases are TGCAGTGCTAGTACCGCCGAGCGGGCGATAACAGATACGCAGTATTTT.